This TCR beta chain was obtained from a study of human T cells and chemical hapten exposure. The CDR3 loop spans 17 amino acids. V lost 1 base and J lost 3, with 18 bases in between. Germline V gene data show CDR1 as MGHDK and CDR2 as SYGVNS. There are many counts of this clonotype. Using its own MiXCR run on the RACE reads, TCRdb lists one record per CDR3 protein. The table includes around 110,000 distinct CDR3 sequences, approximately 12% detected once. Time point specified: pre-sensitization, week 0. Treatment: therapeutic diphenylcyclopropenone sensitization with weekly scalp DPC. This sample comprised whole blood, obtained in connection with sensitization to the hapten diphenylcyclopropenone (DPC). The chain uses TRBV25-1 and TRBJ1-1, with D unclear. This TCR derives from a woman aged 50 to 65 with alopecia areata. Some clones in this sample may be carry-over from other donors' samples. CDR3 in DNA: TGTGCCAGCAGTGAATTAGGTCTGGGGTCAGTGGACACTGAAGCTTTCTTT. Translation gives CASSELGLGSVDTEAFF.